This T cell receptor (beta chain) comes out of a study of T cells after yellow fever vaccination. The germline V gene encodes CDR1 LGHNA and CDR2 YSLEER. V lost 3 bases and J lost 8; bases outside the gene matches: 8. This CDR3 region has 15 residues. TCRdb reprocessed the 5' RACE reads via MiXCR and lists one record per CDR3 protein. The sample carries about 320,000 distinct CDR3 sequences, about 6.9% recorded once. Findings and caveats of the study: FACS-sorted repertoires could contain abundant clonotypes contaminating from the bulk population.

Turning to this clonotype: Its antigen is still unknown.

The sequenced sample was PBMCs, obtained about 41 days after the first yellow fever vaccination. The V gene is TRBV4-3, the J gene TRBJ2-1; TRBD1 matches at 9 bases. The receptor was derived from a man aged 18 to 35 who received the YFV17D yellow fever vaccine. CDR3 sequence reads: CASSQYGQGPYEQFF. CDR3 in DNA: TGCGCCAGCAGCCAGTATGGACAGGGGCCCTATGAGCAGTTCTTC.